Shown below are 17 T cell receptor beta chains from a single sample sequenced in a study of graft-versus-host responses after intestinal transplantation. Clones were read by immunoSEQ multiplex PCR, and TCRdb kept only the in-frame ones, dropping some. The sample lists about 97,000 clones; roughly 90% were seen once. Sample: PBMCs, taken roughly 450 days after intestinal transplant. The receptors originated from a human patient who received an intestinal transplant, so some T cells may come from the graft donor.

The V call is TRBV4-1, the J call TRBJ1-6; the D is unclear. This CDR3 region has 18 residues. Trimming removed 1 base from V and 7 bases from J, with 20 bases in between. Per germline, CDR1 MGHRA and CDR2 YSYEKL. The CDR3 here is CASSQVPGLPFWNSPLHF. CDR3 DNA: TGCGCCAGCAGCCAAGTACCGGGCCTCCCCTTTTGGAATTCACCCCTCCACTTT.

This sequence joins TRBV11-2 and TRBJ1-1; D ambiguous. Germline-derived CDR1 and CDR2 are SGHAT and FQNNGV. This CDR3 spans 11 amino acids. V lost 5 bases, J lost 6 bases, and 7 bases lay in between. The CDR3: CASSPLSEAFF. The DNA for the CDR3 is TGTGCCAGCAGCCCCCTGTCTGAAGCTTTCTTT.

This clone has just a few counts. The chain carries TRBV7-5 and TRBJ1-6; the tabulated D call, TRBD1, remains unverified against the DNA. TRBV7-5 is shown as a pseudogene. The CDR3 is made up of 15 amino acids. DNA of the CDR3: TGTGCCAGAAGCTTAGACAGCTCCTATAATTCACCCCTCCACTTT. It specifies CARSLDSSYNSPLHF.

This chain connects TRBV6-5 to TRBJ2-1; 7 bases align to TRBD2. With V trimmed by 6 bases and J by 10 bases, 3 bases remained unmatched. The germline V gene has CDR1 MNHEY and CDR2 SVGAGI. CDR3 length: 11 residues. CDR3 amino acids: CASRHGGEQFF. CDR3 in DNA: TGTGCCAGCAGGCACGGGGGGGAGCAGTTCTTC.

The chain uses TRBV2 and TRBJ1-2; D gene unclear. The CDR3 loop spans 14 amino acids. V lost 1 base and J 9 bases, leaving 15 bases between the germline ends. Germline V gene lookup returns CDR1 SNHLY and CDR2 FYNNEI. CDR3 in amino acids: CASSEGISNSRYTF. The CDR3 DNA is TGTGCCAGCAGTGAAGGGATTTCAAATTCCCGCTACACCTTC.

Comment on this clone: At the DNA level, this CDR3 is encoded by other sequences in the same sample as well. The chain employs TRBV15 and TRBJ1-1; D might be TRBD1 (5 bases). The CDR3 consists of 14 residues. V lost 8 bases, J lost 4 bases, and 17 bases lay in between. Germline V lookup: CDR1 LNHNV, CDR2 YYDKDF (reference sequence). The CDR3 protein is CATSKSRQFTEAFF. CDR3 DNA: TGTGCCACCTCAAAGTCCCGACAGTTCACTGAAGCTTTCTTT.

The rearrangement joins TRBV5-1 to TRBJ1-1; the D gene is possibly TRBD1 (6 bases). The CDR3 contains 13 residues. Germline V CDR1 and CDR2: SGHRS, YFSETQ. The V end was cut by 4 bases, the J end by 1 base, with 8 bases between. The CDR3 coding sequence is TGCGCCAGCAGCCCGGGACAGAACACTGAAGCTTTCTTT. As protein: CASSPGQNTEAFF.

DNA of the CDR3: TGTGCCAGCAGTTACTGGGGGCAAGAGCAGTACTTC. Translation gives CASSYWGQEQYF. The chain uses TRBV6-5 and TRBJ2-7; D perhaps matches TRBD1 (6 bases). The CDR3 runs 12 residues. V gave up 1 base and J gave up 7 bases, with 8 bases separating them. Germline assignment: CDR1 MNHEY and CDR2 SVGAGI.

The chain recombines TRBV6-5 with TRBJ1-1, with D unresolved. V shed 7 bases and J shed 5 bases, with 11 bases lying between them. The V gene's germline CDR1 is MNHEY and CDR2 SVGAGI. CDR3 length equals 12 residues. The CDR3 coding sequence is TGTGCCAGCACCCGTACGGGAACTGAAGCTTTCTTT. As protein: CASTRTGTEAFF.

The rearrangement joins TRBV6-5 to TRBJ1-2; the match to TRBD1 covers 7 bases. This CDR3 comprises 13 residues. CDR1 and CDR2 (germline): MNHEY, SVGAGI. The V gene end was trimmed by 4 bases and the J gene end by 8 bases; junction bases not matched to a gene: 7. CDR3 sequence reads: CASSSPDRRGYTF. Written as DNA, the CDR3 is TGTGCCAGCAGTTCCCCGGACAGGCGAGGCTACACCTTC.

The genes are TRBV2 and TRBJ2-2, with D unresolved. The CDR3 loop spans 17 amino acids. Trimming shortened V by 6 bases and J by 4 bases, and 21 bases separated the two germline ends. Germline V gene lookup returns CDR1 SNHLY and CDR2 FYNNEI. This CDR3 reads CASSLVFLWASTGELFF. CDR3 nucleotide sequence: TGTGCCAGCAGCCTAGTGTTTCTGTGGGCGAGCACCGGGGAGCTGTTTTTT.

The CDR3 is CASSHGVGRGTQETQYF. CDR3 sequence (DNA): TGTGCCAGCAGCCACGGCGTAGGACGGGGGACCCAAGAGACCCAGTACTTC. The rearrangement joins TRBV4-2 to TRBJ2-5; D might be TRBD2 (6 bases). The CDR3 has 17 residues. The germline gives CDR1 LGHNA, CDR2 YNFKEQ. V was trimmed by 3 bases and J by 1 base, leaving 18 bases between them.

The chain is built from TRBV5-4 and TRBJ2-3; D is unclear. Germline V lookup: CDR1 SGHNT, CDR2 YYREEE (reference sequence). With 0 bases removed from V and 0 bases from J, the gap between germline ends came to 11 bases. The CDR3 contains 16 residues. The CDR3 DNA reads as TGTGCCAGCAGCTTGGGTGGGATTCGAAGCACAGATACGCAGTATTTT. It is translated as CASSLGGIRSTDTQYF.

This chain links TRBV6-5 with TRBJ2-7, with D tentatively TRBD2 (5 bases). With 6 bases removed from V and 1 base from J, the gap between germline ends came to 10 bases. Per the germline V gene, CDR1 is MNHEY and CDR2 is SVGAGI. The CDR3 covers 13 residues. CDR3 residues: CASRIRESYEQYF. The CDR3 DNA follows: TGTGCCAGCAGGATTAGGGAGTCCTACGAGCAGTACTTC.

V usage is TRBV6-5 and J usage is TRBJ2-1; the match to TRBD2 covers 13 bases. The CDR3 totals 15 residues. Germline V gene lookup returns CDR1 MNHEY and CDR2 SVGAGI. The junction had 7 bases not matched to a gene; V was cut back by 5 bases and J by 9 bases. CDR3 nucleotides: TGTGCCAGCAGTCAGACTAGCGGGGGGCCTAGTGAGCAGTTCTTC. Its protein is CASSQTSGGPSEQFF.

This chain connects TRBV4-1 to TRBJ2-7, with TRBD1 identical over 7 bases. The trim removed 4 bases at V and 4 bases at J, leaving 10 bases unmatched. CDR3 length equals 15 residues. CDR1 MGHRA and CDR2 YSYEKL come from the germline V gene. The CDR3 DNA reads TGCGCCAGCAGCCTGCTGCGGACAGGTCCATACGAGCAGTACTTC. Encoded protein: CASSLLRTGPYEQYF.

This clone was observed once. This chain uses TRBV4-1 with TRBJ1-2, with a possible D match to TRBD1 (5 bases). This CDR3 contains 14 residues. V lost 0 bases and J 4 bases, leaving 9 bases between the germline ends. Germline V gives CDR1 MGHRA, CDR2 YSYEKL. In DNA form, the CDR3 reads TGCGCCAGCAGCCAAGACCTAGGGGTCTATGGCTACACCTTC. Encoded protein: CASSQDLGVYGYTF.